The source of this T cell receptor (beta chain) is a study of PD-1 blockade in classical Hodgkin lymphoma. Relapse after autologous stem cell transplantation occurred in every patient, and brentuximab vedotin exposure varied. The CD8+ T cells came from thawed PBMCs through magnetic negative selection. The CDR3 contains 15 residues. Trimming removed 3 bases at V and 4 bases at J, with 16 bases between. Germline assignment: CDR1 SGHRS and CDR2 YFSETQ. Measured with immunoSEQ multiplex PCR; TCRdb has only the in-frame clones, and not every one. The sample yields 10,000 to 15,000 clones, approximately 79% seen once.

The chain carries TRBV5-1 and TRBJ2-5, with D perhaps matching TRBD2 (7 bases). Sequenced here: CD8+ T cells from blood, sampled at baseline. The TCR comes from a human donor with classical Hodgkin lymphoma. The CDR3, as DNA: TGCGCCAGCAGCTACGATTGGGGGGGCCCAGAGACCCAGTACTTC. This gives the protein CASSYDWGGPETQYF.